This T cell receptor beta chain was profiled in a study of blood T cell repertoires in COVID-19. Study at large: Specimens from acute and convalescent COVID-19 originated in the United States, Italy and Spain. PBMCs, B-cell-depleted T cells, or T cells were the source of the cDNA or gDNA that made up the material.

The authors' processing: Reference gene primer amplification in the assay estimated nucleated cell counts. Repertoires were generated with immunoSEQ multiplex PCR, while TCRdb's copy carries only in-frame clones and drops some. D and trimming were read from the DNA, whereas the V and J calls and clone size are those reported in that table. The data contain around 170,000 clones, around 80% of them singletons. This CDR3 is built from 14 residues. From germline, CDR1 is MNHNS and CDR2 SASEGT. Trimming stripped 3 bases from V and 4 bases from J, with 10 bases between. Sequencing input: peripheral blood. The TCR originated in a man aged 30 to 45 with active or convalescent COVID-19. The chain joins TRBV6-1 to TRBJ2-1; D may be TRBD2 (6 bases). CDR3 nucleotide sequence: TGTGCCAGCAGTGACGGGACTGTATACAATGAGCAGTTCTTC. Translation: CASSDGTVYNEQFF.